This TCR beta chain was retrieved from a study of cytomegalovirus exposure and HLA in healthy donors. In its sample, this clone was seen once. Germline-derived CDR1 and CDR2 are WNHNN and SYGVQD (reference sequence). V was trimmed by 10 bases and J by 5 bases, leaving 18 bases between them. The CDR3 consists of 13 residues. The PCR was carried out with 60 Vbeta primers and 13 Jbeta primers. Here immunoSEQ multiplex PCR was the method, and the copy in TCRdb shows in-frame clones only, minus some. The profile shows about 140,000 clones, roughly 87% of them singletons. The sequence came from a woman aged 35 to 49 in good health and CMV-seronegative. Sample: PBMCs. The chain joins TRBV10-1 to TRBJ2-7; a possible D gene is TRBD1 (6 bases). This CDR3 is CATADSASDEQYF. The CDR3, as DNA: TGCGCCACCGCGGACAGCGCATCCGACGAGCAGTACTTC.